Listed below are T cell receptor beta chains from one sample, sequenced in a study of cytomegalovirus exposure and HLA in healthy donors. Profiled with immunoSEQ multiplex PCR; TCRdb holds only in-frame clones, not every one. The sample yields about 120,000 clones, roughly 82% seen once. Input material: PBMCs. The source is a man between 18 and 29 years old in good health and CMV-seropositive. CDR3s include the opening cysteine and the closing phenylalanine or tryptophan. Each record gives: D gene, J gene, clone size, V gene, CDR3 protein, CDR3 DNA. The D gene is left open where the match is weak. Size tells how often a clone was seen (once, few, many) or the class of an expanded clone, and some rows leave it out.

NA	TRBJ1-1	NA	TRBV18	CASSPPAGDTEAFF	TGTGCCAGCTCACCCCCGGCCGGGGACACTGAAGCTTTCTTT
NA	TRBJ2-1	NA	TRBV5-1	CASSLLGWAGTYNEQFF	TGCGCCAGCAGCTTGCTTGGGTGGGCAGGGACCTACAATGAGCAGTTCTTC
TRBD1	TRBJ2-5	once	TRBV27	CASRQDRAHTETQYF	TGTGCCAGCAGGCAGGACAGGGCCCATACGGAGACCCAGTACTTC
TRBD2	TRBJ2-7	NA	TRBV6-5	CASSYGTSGYEQYF	TGTGCCAGCAGTTATGGGACTAGCGGCTACGAGCAGTACTTC
TRBD1	TRBJ1-1	NA	TRBV7-9	CASYSGGLNTEAFF	TGTGCCAGCTATTCAGGGGGCCTGAACACTGAAGCTTTCTTT
NA	TRBJ2-2	NA	TRBV7-3	CASSLGPQNTGELFF	TGTGCCAGCAGCTTAGGGCCCCAGAACACCGGGGAGCTGTTTTTT
NA	TRBJ1-2	NA	TRBV6-1	CASSELNRENYGYTF	TGTGCCAGCAGTGAACTAAACAGGGAGAACTATGGCTACACCTTC
NA	TRBJ1-5	NA	TRBV5-5	CASSLAGNSNQPQHF	TGTGCCAGCAGCTTAGCAGGGAATAGCAATCAGCCCCAGCATTTT
NA	TRBJ2-5	NA	TRBV2	CASSIGREETQYF	TGTGCCAGCAGCATAGGGAGAGAAGAGACCCAGTACTTC
NA	TRBJ1-6	NA	TRBV18	CASSPAGKLTPLHF	TGTGCCAGCTCACCCGCAGGAAAGCTAACACCCCTCCACTTT
NA	TRBJ1-1	few	TRBV7-9	CASSLFGGSGTEAFF	TGTGCCAGCAGCTTATTTGGGGGGTCGGGCACTGAAGCTTTCTTT
NA	TRBJ2-7	NA	TRBV11-2	CASSLDLVGQSYEQYF	TGTGCCAGCAGCTTAGATCTAGTTGGACAGAGCTACGAGCAGTACTTC
NA	TRBJ1-3	NA	TRBV27	CASSQTVHSGNTIYF	TGTGCCAGCAGCCAAACAGTCCACTCTGGAAACACCATATATTTT
NA	TRBJ1-5	NA	TRBV5-1	CASSPDGDSNQPQHF	TGCGCCAGCAGCCCTGACGGGGATAGCAATCAGCCCCAGCATTTT
NA	TRBJ1-1	NA	TRBV5-6	CASSSGMNTEAFF	TGTGCCAGCAGCTCCGGGATGAACACTGAAGCTTTCTTT
NA	TRBJ2-3	NA	TRBV19	CASSIKGLYHTDTQYF	TGTGCCAGTAGTATTAAAGGACTATACCACACAGATACGCAGTATTTT
NA	TRBJ1-1	NA	TRBV18	CASSTTSRNTEAFF	TGTGCCAGCTCAACCACGTCCAGGAACACTGAAGCTTTCTTT
TRBD1	TRBJ1-2	NA	TRBV4-1	CASSQGDSHSYGYTF	TGCGCCAGCAGCCAGGGGGACAGTCATTCGTATGGCTACACCTTC
TRBD2	TRBJ2-3	few	TRBV9	CASSPRSGSRADTQYF	TGTGCCAGCAGCCCACGTAGCGGGAGTAGGGCAGATACGCAGTATTTT
NA	TRBJ1-2	few	TRBV7-9	CASSWAGGSNYGYTF	TGTGCCAGCAGCTGGGCCGGGGGTTCTAACTATGGCTACACCTTC
NA	TRBJ2-7	NA	TRBV11-2	CASTPTSSYKQYF	TGTGCCAGCACGCCGACAAGCTCCTACAAGCAGTACTTC
NA	TRBJ2-3	NA	TRBV19	CASSRQDLATQYF	TGTGCCAGTAGTAGACAGGACCTCGCTACGCAGTATTTT
NA	TRBJ1-2	NA	TRBV30	CAWRGDRSYGYTF	TGTGCCTGGAGAGGAGACCGCTCCTATGGCTACACCTTC
NA	TRBJ1-4	NA	TRBV5-6	CASSLRGEGEKLFF	TGTGCCAGCAGCTTGCGAGGGGAGGGTGAAAAACTGTTTTTT
NA	TRBJ1-1	NA	TRBV6-1	CASSATIRSTEAFF	TGTGCCAGCAGTGCCACTATACGTAGCACTGAAGCTTTCTTT
TRBD2	TRBJ2-5	NA	TRBV2	CAFGGAQETQYF	TGTGCCTTCGGGGGGGCTCAAGAGACCCAGTACTTC
TRBD1	TRBJ1-2	NA	TRBV29-1	CSVEGLGTGGDYGYTF	TGCAGCGTTGAAGGTCTAGGGACAGGGGGCGACTATGGCTACACCTTC
TRBD2	TRBJ2-3	few	TRBV19	CASTSLTSGITDTQYF	TGTGCCAGTACCTCATTGACTAGCGGGATAACAGATACGCAGTATTTT
TRBD1	TRBJ1-3	NA	TRBV11-2	CASSLGQGAPGNTIYF	TGTGCCAGCAGCTTAGGGCAGGGGGCGCCTGGAAACACCATATATTTT
NA	TRBJ2-2	NA	TRBV7-9	CASSRRAGDAGELFF	TGTGCCAGCAGCCGCCGGGCAGGGGACGCCGGGGAGCTGTTTTTT
NA	TRBJ2-3	NA	TRBV19	CASNWRSGSTDTQYF	TGTGCCAGTAATTGGAGATCCGGGAGCACAGATACGCAGTATTTT
TRBD2	TRBJ2-2	NA	TRBV13	CASSLGLTNTGELFF	TGTGCCAGCAGCTTGGGACTAACGAACACCGGGGAGCTGTTTTTT
TRBD1	TRBJ2-7	NA	TRBV27	CAGSLTGSSYEQYF	TGTGCCGGCAGTTTGACAGGGAGCTCCTACGAGCAGTACTTC
TRBD1	TRBJ1-1	NA	TRBV7-6	CASSLSSGGSTEAFF	TGTGCCAGCAGCCTATCCTCAGGGGGAAGCACTGAAGCTTTCTTT
NA	TRBJ1-2	NA	TRBV4-1	CASSQESNGVGGYTF	TGCGCCAGCAGCCAAGAGTCTAACGGGGTTGGAGGCTACACCTTC
TRBD2	TRBJ2-3	NA	TRBV19	CASSIGGRVTDTQYF	TGTGCCAGTAGTATAGGCGGGAGAGTGACAGATACGCAGTATTTT
TRBD1	TRBJ2-7	NA	TRBV14	CASSRGQGYEQYF	TGTGCCAGCAGCCGGGGACAGGGCTACGAGCAGTACTTC